A selection of T cell receptor beta chains follows, all from one sample in a study of liver allograft versus peripheral blood T cells. TCRdb independently ran MiXCR on the reads; one entry per CDR3 protein. Altogether around 10,000 distinct CDR3 sequences are present, about a fifth being singletons, with the ten largest covering about 1.8%. The origin of the receptors is a human patient who had a liver transplant. Some T cells may possibly be graft donor cells. Both conserved end residues are part of each CDR3. Fields, in order: J gene, clone size, D gene, V gene, CDR3 protein, CDR3 DNA. D genes are given only for firm matches. Not all rows give a size; the values are once, few, many and, for expanded clones, a class.

TRBJ1-5 many . TRBV27 CASSKDGEVGNQPQHF TGTGCCAGCAGTAAAGATGGGGAGGTTGGCAATCAGCCCCAGCATTTT
TRBJ2-7 medium-sized . TRBV18 CASSPLGDEAEQYF TGTGCCAGCTCACCATTAGGGGATGAGGCCGAGCAGTACTTC
TRBJ1-5 . TRBD1 TRBV28 CASSLWGTGGSDQPQHF TGTGCCAGCAGTTTATGGGGGACAGGGGGCTCTGATCAGCCCCAGCATTTT
TRBJ1-5 once . TRBV2 CASRPGTDSNQPQHF TGTGCCAGCAGACCCGGGACGGATAGCAATCAGCCCCAGCATTTT
TRBJ1-3 . . TRBV6-5 CASRTATGRFSGNTIYF TGTGCCAGCAGGACGGCCACAGGGCGATTCTCTGGAAACACCATATATTTT
TRBJ2-7 medium-sized . TRBV18 CASSPRQSTYEQYF TGTGCCAGCTCACCCCGACAGTCTACCTACGAGCAGTACTTC
TRBJ1-4 medium-sized . TRBV27 CASSLGKGEKLFF TGTGCCAGCAGTTTAGGGAAGGGTGAAAAACTGTTTTTT
TRBJ1-5 few . TRBV28 CASRGTLPTGPGPQHF TGTGCCAGCAGAGGCACCTTGCCGACAGGACCAGGGCCCCAGCATTTT
TRBJ2-1 . TRBD2 TRBV7-9 CASSFTSGGREQFF TGTGCCAGCAGCTTTACCAGCGGGGGGAGGGAGCAGTTCTTC
TRBJ1-1 few . TRBV30 CAWTGDMANTEAFF TGTGCCTGGACGGGGGACATGGCGAACACTGAAGCTTTCTTT
TRBJ1-1 . . TRBV7-9 CASSLRTANTEAFF TGTGCCAGCAGCTTACGAACCGCGAACACTGAAGCTTTCTTT
TRBJ1-2 many . TRBV5-6 CASSTWTARYGYTF TGTGCCAGCAGCACCTGGACAGCCAGATATGGCTACACCTTC
TRBJ2-1 medium-sized . TRBV6-2/TRBV6-3 CASSYIGTHDNEQFF TGTGCCAGCAGTTACATCGGGACTCACGACAATGAGCAGTTCTTC
TRBJ2-1 few TRBD1 TRBV28 CASSSGQVYNEQFF TGTGCCAGCAGTTCGGGACAGGTCTACAATGAGCAGTTCTTC
TRBJ1-6 . . TRBV5-5 CASSLDFEARVEAGSPLHF TGTGCCAGCAGCTTAGATTTTGAAGCCAGGGTAGAGGCTGGCTCACCCCTCCACTTT
TRBJ2-1 . TRBD1 TRBV12-3/TRBV12-4 CASSSDRGPRNEQFF TGTGCCAGCAGTTCAGACAGGGGGCCAAGGAATGAGCAGTTCTTC
TRBJ1-5 medium-sized . TRBV29-1 CSVEEVDGQPQHF TGCAGCGTTGAAGAGGTTGACGGGCAGCCCCAGCATTTT
TRBJ1-6 many . TRBV6-5 CASSRGARGSYNSPLHF TGTGCCAGCAGTCGAGGGGCGCGGGGCTCCTATAATTCACCCCTCCACTTT
TRBJ1-1 few . TRBV5-5 CASNLGLGVTEAFF TGTGCCAGCAACCTCGGGCTCGGTGTCACTGAAGCTTTCTTT
TRBJ2-7 few TRBD2 TRBV28 CASSKSGVSIDIYF TGTGCCAGCAGTAAAAGCGGGGTTTCAATCGACATTTACTTC
TRBJ2-3 medium-sized TRBD1 TRBV19 CASRIRGHTDTQYF TGTGCCAGTAGAATAAGGGGGCATACAGATACGCAGTATTTT
TRBJ1-2 few TRBD1 TRBV27 CASSLSRTGGAEVYGYTF TGTGCCAGCAGTTTATCCCGGACAGGGGGCGCGGAGGTCTATGGCTACACCTTC
TRBJ1-5 many TRBD1 TRBV5-6 CASSLGGAGGAGTPQHF TGTGCCAGCAGCTTGGGCGGGGCAGGGGGCGCAGGCACGCCCCAGCATTTT
TRBJ1-1 few . TRBV19 CASSALGDGPGTEAFF TGTGCCAGTAGTGCCCTGGGGGATGGGCCCGGAACTGAAGCTTTCTTT
TRBJ2-7 . TRBD2 TRBV6-5 CASRAGGGPAYEQYF TGTGCCAGCCGGGCGGGAGGGGGCCCGGCCTACGAGCAGTACTTC
TRBJ1-6 . TRBD1 TRBV5-4 CASRPDRANSPLHF TGTGCCAGCAGACCCGACAGGGCCAATTCACCCCTCCACTTT
TRBJ1-5 . . TRBV5-6 CASSLFGALREPQHF TGTGCCAGCAGCTTGTTCGGGGCCTTAAGAGAGCCCCAGCATTTT
TRBJ2-1 many . TRBV5-4 CASSLDSATYNEQFF TGTGCCAGCAGCTTGGACAGCGCAACATACAATGAGCAGTTCTTC
TRBJ1-5 few . TRBV19 CASSSQGGENQPQHF TGTGCCAGTAGTTCCCAGGGCGGGGAAAATCAGCCCCAGCATTTT
TRBJ2-7 few . TRBV6-2/TRBV6-3 CASSHPSLYEQYF TGTGCCAGCAGCCACCCCTCGCTTTACGAGCAGTACTTC
TRBJ1-5 few TRBD1 TRBV19 CASSSSSTGTGGLFGNQPQHF TGTGCCAGTAGTTCATCCTCTACCGGGACAGGGGGCCTTTTCGGCAATCAGCCCCAGCATTTT
TRBJ2-3 medium-sized TRBD2 TRBV6-1 CASSEIASGGSTDTQYF TGTGCCAGCAGTGAAATCGCTAGCGGGGGAAGCACAGATACGCAGTATTTT
TRBJ2-1 medium-sized TRBD2 TRBV14 CASSQDLVAGPNWNEQFF TGTGCCAGCAGCCAAGATTTGGTAGCGGGCCCAAATTGGAATGAGCAGTTCTTC
TRBJ2-5 medium-sized . TRBV6-5 CASRWSWGETQYF TGTGCCAGCAGATGGAGCTGGGGGGAGACCCAGTACTTC
TRBJ1-3 few . TRBV18 CASSPRDDRGNTIYF TGTGCCAGCTCTCCCCGGGACGACAGAGGAAACACCATATATTTT
TRBJ2-7 medium-sized TRBD1 TRBV29-1 CSVKGWGGQGAYEQYF TGCAGCGTTAAGGGTTGGGGGGGACAGGGGGCCTACGAGCAGTACTTC
TRBJ1-3 . TRBD1 TRBV25-1 CASGRQGPGNTIYF TGTGCCAGCGGGAGACAGGGACCTGGAAACACCATATATTTT
TRBJ1-2 medium-sized . TRBV29-1 CSVAGTRDGYTF TGCAGCGTTGCTGGGACGAGAGATGGCTACACCTTC